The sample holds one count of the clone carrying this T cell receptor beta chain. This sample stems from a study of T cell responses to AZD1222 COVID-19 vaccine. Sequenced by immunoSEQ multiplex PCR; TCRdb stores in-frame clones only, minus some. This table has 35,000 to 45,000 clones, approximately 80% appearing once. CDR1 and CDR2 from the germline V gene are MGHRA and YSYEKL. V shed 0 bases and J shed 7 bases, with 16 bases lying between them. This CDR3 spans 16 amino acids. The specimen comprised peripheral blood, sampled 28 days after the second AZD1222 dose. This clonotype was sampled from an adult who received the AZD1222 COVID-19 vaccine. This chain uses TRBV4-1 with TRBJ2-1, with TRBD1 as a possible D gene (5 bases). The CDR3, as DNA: TGCGCCAGCAGCCAAGATTGGGGCCGGCGAGCGAATGAGCAGTTCTTC. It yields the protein CASSQDWGRRANEQFF.